The 4 T cell receptor beta chains below all came from one sample that was sequenced in a study of tumor and adjacent non-tumor tissue in lung cancer. The library came from three nested PCR rounds adapted from ARM-PCR protocols. Each CDR3 protein gets one entry after TCRdb re-called the multiplex PCR reads with MiXCR. The sample holds about 80,000 distinct CDR3 sequences, approximately 77% seen once. RNA was extracted from bulk tissue without any cell sorting. The material sequenced was lung tumor tissue. All receptors derive from a middle-aged woman with non-small cell lung cancer.

With regard to this clonotype: With a much larger clone just one base away, this may be a read error. The CDR3 does not close with the conserved phenylalanine or tryptophan, likely indicating a read error. The V gene is TRBV5-1, the J gene TRBJ2-3; D not certain. CDR3 size: 12 residues. V was shortened by 1 base and J by 4 bases, with 4 bases between the two germline ends. The V gene's germline CDR1 is SGHRS and CDR2 YFSETQ. The CDR3: CASSLSADTQYY. The CDR3 DNA reads as TGCGCCAGCAGCTTGTCGGCAGATACGCAGTATTAT.

Remarks on this clonotype: Relative to the germline gene, one junction end is altered; a read error may explain this. The chain links TRBV11-2 to TRBJ2-3, with D hard to call. The CDR3 extends over 14 amino acids. Germline V lookup: CDR1 SGHAT, CDR2 FQNNGV. CDR3: CASSPISAADTQYF. The CDR3 bases are TGTGCCAGCAGCCCTATAAGTGCGGCAGATACTCAGTATTTT.

As concerns this clonotype: One end of the junction fails to match germline, which may point to a read error. This chain links TRBV20-1 with TRBJ2-2; a possible D gene is TRBD2 (6 bases). This CDR3 is 14 amino acids long. Germline V lookup: CDR1 DFQATT, CDR2 SNEGSKA (reference sequence). The CDR3: CSTRDLGAGGELSF. CDR3 DNA: TGCAGTACTAGAGATCTGGGTGCCGGCGGGGAGCTGTCTTTT.

The sample holds a few counts of this clonotype. The chain recombines TRBV9 with TRBJ2-7; TRBD2 aligns across 8 bases. The CDR3 contains 14 residues. Looked up from germline, CDR1 is SGDLS and CDR2 is YYNGEE. With 4 bases clipped from V and 2 bases from J, the junction kept 5 bases outside the gene matches. As DNA, the CDR3 is TGTGCCAGCAGCTCCGGGACTAGTCCCTACGAGCAGTACTTC. This translates into CASSSGTSPYEQYF.